These T cell receptor beta chains were read from a single sample in a study of CXCR3-negative and CXCR3-positive naive CD8 T cells. Reanalyzing the 5' RACE reads, TCRdb keeps one entry per CDR3 protein, without DNA. The data show 65,000 to 95,000 distinct CDR3 sequences, and the top ten clones hold 1.5% to 2%. The source material was naive CXCR3- CD8+ T cells from blood. The receptors derive from a human donor in good health. Some clones in this sample may be carry-over from other donors' samples. CDR3s include the opening cysteine and the closing phenylalanine or tryptophan.

j_call,v_call,cdr3_length,cdr3_aa
TRBJ2-3,TRBV7-6,15,CASSLAGSGVDTQYF
TRBJ1-5,TRBV19,16,CASSATTGDRGQPQHF
TRBJ2-7,TRBV4-3,13,CASSQDVLYEQYF
TRBJ1-2,TRBV6-2/TRBV6-3,13,CASAIQANYGYTF
TRBJ2-7,TRBV19,14,CASSMMGRHYEQYF
TRBJ1-1,TRBV2,13,CASTPPGGTEAFF
TRBJ1-5,TRBV12-3/TRBV12-4,13,CASSSGQYQPQHF
TRBJ2-1,TRBV5-5,16,CASSLALLAGVNEQFF
TRBJ2-3,TRBV27,13,CASSLLGANTQYF
TRBJ2-2,TRBV20-1,15,CSASGLAGNTGELFF
TRBJ2-1,TRBV12-3/TRBV12-4,15,CASSLYAGRSNEQFF
TRBJ1-1,TRBV20-1,13,CSATLGHTSEAFF
TRBJ2-7,TRBV20-1,14,CSARERGPSYEQYF
TRBJ2-3,TRBV29-1,15,CSVDPSGGWADTQYF
TRBJ2-7,TRBV7-8,16,CASSLRTSGSGYEQYF
TRBJ2-7,TRBV9,16,CASSSLGEGPMDEQYF
TRBJ2-1,TRBV7-7,12,CASSLDGNEQFF
TRBJ2-1,TRBV5-1,15,CASSLVPGTNNEQFF
TRBJ2-7,TRBV7-6,15,CASSFFVGNSYEQYF
TRBJ2-1,TRBV28,12,CASSLIFNEQFF
TRBJ2-7,TRBV7-2,12,CASSPPSYEQYF
TRBJ2-7,TRBV5-1,13,CASSLDSYYEQYF
TRBJ2-5,TRBV5-1,15,CASSLVGPPGETQYF
TRBJ2-7,TRBV3-1,15,CASSQGVGTGDEQYF
TRBJ2-7,TRBV29-1,14,CSVEGQVASYEQYF
TRBJ1-1,TRBV14,13,CASSAKPGQEAFF
TRBJ2-7,TRBV29-1,13,CSVPTGNRYEQYF